The source of this T cell receptor (beta chain) is a study of human T cells and chemical hapten exposure listed by TCRdb under 2021. Study-wide context: For sensitization, 2% DPC in acetone was applied to a roughly 2 cm by roughly 2 cm area of upper inner arm skin. Blood for TCR sequencing was provided by twenty-nine alopecia patients at one to four time points (pre-sensitization, 2, 6 and 24 weeks). The mostly female patient cohort included alopecia areata with under or over 50% scalp involvement, alopecia totalis and alopecia universalis. Libraries were pooled for sequencing, and per-sample TCR yields varied mainly because of small differences in library volumes within the pool. Peripheral blood TCR repertoire changes were tracked in vivo in alopecia patients during primary and secondary sensitization to the hapten diphenylcyclopropenone (DPC). Blood samples were taken from patients before sensitization (week 0) and at 2, 6 and about 24 weeks after DPC sensitization. Throughout the approximately 25-week study period, patients were also given weekly therapeutic DPC doses on the scalp. Patch testing was done on the upper back using Finn chambers containing 0.01% DPC, and results were scored after 6 days according to International Contact Dermatitis Research Group standards. What the work shows at the level of the full study, not this receptor alone: Patch test score was positively correlated with the number of PT1 expanded TCRs, with significance at thresholds 8, 16 and 32 but not at 4. After repeated subsampling, the strength of the expansion versus patch-test correlation and the threshold at which it became significant changed. Because all patients had alopecia, a presumed autoimmune disease, the immune response of the patients might differ from that of healthy individuals. DPC sensitization did not change how many TCRs were above 1 in 1000 frequency, and no evidence was found of alterations in global repertoire structure. Expanded TCRs formed significantly more large CDR3 similarity clusters than pre-sensitization or healthy control sets, consistent with antigen-driven responses.

Receptors were amplified or captured by RACE. The sequencing machine was a NextSeq 500. Library preparation attached unique molecular identifiers to individual cDNA molecules for quantitative, reproducible TCR counting. Both TCR alpha and TCR beta chains were sequenced from each blood RNA sample. The paper's processing steps were these. A median of about 87,000 TCRs per sample was observed, with a range of roughly 23,224 to 700,000. V, J and CDR3 annotation of the TCR reads was performed with the Decombinator software suite. For the PS versus PT1 abundance plots, all samples were subsampled to the same number of TCRs (28,000). Expanded TCRs were defined as absent before sensitization and observed at least eight times at the 2-week time point. TCRdb itself trimmed the public reads at Q25 with fastp, ran MiXCR and retained productive beta chains. Here each entry gathers all rows of one CDR3 protein and keeps the most common genes and DNA. The V and J calls, along with clone size, are taken from TCRdb and not from the paper's own processing. The sample contains around 71,000 distinct CDR3 sequences, 7.5% to 10% of them found a single time. The ten top clones hold around 3.3% of the sample.

A word on this clonotype: Its antigen is still unknown. A much larger clone lies a single base off, so this may be a read error.

In light of the paper, this sample's time point label describes: patch test 1, 2 weeks after DPC sensitization. The treatment or condition label of this sample denotes: therapeutic diphenylcyclopropenone sensitization with weekly scalp DPC. At each patch-test visit, blood was drawn before the patch test was applied. Eligible patients were aged 18 to 70, diagnosed with alopecia, deemed suitable for DPC therapy, and excluded if pregnant. Total RNA was isolated from unfractionated whole blood collected in Tempus Blood RNA tubes. Per the germline V gene, SGHAT is the CDR1 and FQNNGV is the CDR2. Reading from cysteine to phenylalanine, the CDR3 counts 14 amino acids. Of all the DNA, just the CDR3 is kept, 42 bases in frame from base 1.

This TCR came from a woman aged 40 to 49 with alopecia areata. Some clones in this sample may be carry-over from other donors' samples. The receptor chain draws on TRBV11-2 and TRBJ2-5; 6 matching bases give a weak D call of TRBD2. The sample in question was whole blood, obtained in connection with sensitization to the hapten diphenylcyclopropenone (DPC). The CDR3 corresponds to CVSSRSGLQETQYF. The base sequence is TGTGTCAGCAGCCGGTCGGGACTCCAAGAGACCCAGTACTTC.